Below, one T cell receptor (beta chain) is given with its context. The V gene lost 2 bases and the J gene lost 0 bases, with 1 base spanning the gap. Per germline, CDR1 MNHNY and CDR2 SVGAGI (reference sequence). The CDR3 length is 12 residues. Clones were sequenced by immunoSEQ multiplex PCR, and TCRdb holds only the in-frame ones, with some missing. The table includes roughly 46,000 clones, approximately 89% detected once. The data originate from a study of OX40 agonist ivuxolimab in advanced cancers. V gene TRBV6-6 combines with J gene TRBJ1-1; no clear D. The input for sequencing was CD4+ or CD8+ T cells sorted from blood, taken in a trial of the OX40 agonist ivuxolimab. The receptor's source is an adult with an advanced solid tumor such as melanoma, head and neck, liver or kidney cancer. The CDR3 here is CASSYMNTEAFF. The CDR3 coding sequence is TGTGCCAGCAGTTACATGAACACTGAAGCTTTCTTT.